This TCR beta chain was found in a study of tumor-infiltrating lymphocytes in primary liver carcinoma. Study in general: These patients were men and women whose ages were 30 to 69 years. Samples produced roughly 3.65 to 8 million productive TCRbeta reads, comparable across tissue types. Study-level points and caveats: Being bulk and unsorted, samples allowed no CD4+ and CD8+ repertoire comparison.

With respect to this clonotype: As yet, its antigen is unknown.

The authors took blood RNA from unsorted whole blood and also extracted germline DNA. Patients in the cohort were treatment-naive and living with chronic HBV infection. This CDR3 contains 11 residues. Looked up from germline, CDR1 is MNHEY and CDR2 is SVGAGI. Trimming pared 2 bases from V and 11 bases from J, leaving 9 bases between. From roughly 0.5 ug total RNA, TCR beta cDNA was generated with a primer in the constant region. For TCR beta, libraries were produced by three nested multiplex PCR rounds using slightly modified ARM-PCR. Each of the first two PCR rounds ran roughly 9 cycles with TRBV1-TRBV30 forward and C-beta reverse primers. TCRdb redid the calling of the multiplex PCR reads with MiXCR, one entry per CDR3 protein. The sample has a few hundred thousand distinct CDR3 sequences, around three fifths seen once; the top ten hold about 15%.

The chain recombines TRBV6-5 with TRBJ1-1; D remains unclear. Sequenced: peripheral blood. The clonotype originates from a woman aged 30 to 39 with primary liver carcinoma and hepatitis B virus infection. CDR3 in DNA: TGTGCCAGCAGTTACGTAGGAGAGGCTTTCTTT. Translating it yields CASSYVGEAFF.